The next 6 T cell receptor beta chains were all read from a single sample in a study of blood T cell repertoires in COVID-19. Clones were read by immunoSEQ multiplex PCR, and TCRdb kept only the in-frame ones, dropping some. The repertoire has roughly 340,000 clones, more than 75% of them found once; the top ten carry approximately 1.9%. The sequencing input was PBMCs or T cells enriched from blood (not recorded which). These receptors were obtained from a man aged 35-49 years in a cohort exposed to, infected with or recovered from COVID-19 (not recorded which).

This sequence joins TRBV19 and TRBJ2-1; 10 bases line up with TRBD2. V dropped 0 bases and J dropped 7; count of bases not matched to a gene: 3. CDR1 LNHDA and CDR2 SQIVND come from the germline V gene (reference sequence). The CDR3 is made up of 15 amino acids. The CDR3 sequence: CASSIEASGSNEQFF. DNA of the CDR3: TGTGCCAGTAGTATAGAGGCTAGCGGGAGTAATGAGCAGTTCTTC.

This CDR3 reads CASSPGGNGHFNTEAFF. The CDR3 DNA follows: TGTGCCAGCAGCCCCGGAGGGAACGGCCATTTTAACACTGAAGCTTTCTTT. The V call is TRBV5-4, the J call TRBJ1-1, with unresolved D. Germline V gives CDR1 SGHNT, CDR2 YYREEE (reference sequence). V lost 4 bases, J lost 2 bases, and 21 bases lay in between. The CDR3 runs 17 residues.

The chain has TRBV7-9 and TRBJ1-2; a possible D gene is TRBD1 (6 bases). Trimming pared 5 bases from V and 3 bases from J, leaving 10 bases between. The CDR3 is made up of 13 amino acids. Germline values: CDR1 SEHNR, CDR2 FQNEAQ (reference sequence). DNA for the CDR3: TGTGCCAGCAGCCCCAACAGGGACTATGGCTACACCTTC. The encoded protein is CASSPNRDYGYTF.

The chain links TRBV6-5 to TRBJ2-7; 7 bases are a match to TRBD1. Losses at the gene ends were 2 bases for V and 4 bases for J; bases not matched to a gene: 5. CDR1 is MNHEY, CDR2 SVGAGI, per germline. The CDR3 covers 14 residues. The CDR3 sequence: CASSYLPDRYEQYF. DNA for the CDR3: TGTGCCAGCAGTTACCTCCCGGACAGGTACGAGCAGTACTTC.

The chain couples TRBV19 to TRBJ2-5, with TRBD2 matching over 7 bases. Germline trimming cut 5 bases from V and 1 base from J; bases unmatched to any gene: 7. The CDR3 is 15 residues long. Germline V lookup: CDR1 LNHDA, CDR2 SQIVND (reference sequence). The CDR3 DNA follows: TGTGCCAGTAGTGCCGGGGACTACCTCCAAGAGACCCAGTACTTC. Encoded protein: CASSAGDYLQETQYF.

This clone was counted ten times or more. The chain has TRBV27 and TRBJ2-2, with TRBD2 identical over 15 bases. This CDR3 is 17 amino acids long. V lost 6 bases, J lost 4 bases, and 6 bases stayed unmatched. Germline V gene sequence: CDR1 MNHEY, CDR2 SMNVEV (reference sequence). CDR3 DNA sequence: TGTGCCAGCAGCGGACTAGCGGGAGGGCCGGTCACCGGGGAGCTGTTTTTT. Protein: CASSGLAGGPVTGELFF.